The 10 T cell receptor beta chains below were found in one sample sequenced in a study of blood T cell repertoires in COVID-19. Sequenced by immunoSEQ multiplex PCR; TCRdb stores in-frame clones only, minus some. The sample shows more than 100,000 clones, roughly 80% of them seen only once. Sequenced sample: PBMCs or T cells enriched from blood (not recorded which). Receptors were obtained from a man between 35 and 55 years old with acute COVID-19.

The J gene is TRBJ1-2, the V gene TRBV30; possible D gene TRBD1, 5 bases. The CDR3 contains 14 residues. CDR1 is GTSNPN, CDR2 SVGIG, per germline (reference sequence). The ends were cut back, 0 bases at V and 8 bases at J, with 16 bases in the middle. CDR3 loop: CAWSVGGRASGYTF. DNA of the CDR3: TGTGCCTGGAGTGTCGGTGGCAGGGCTTCCGGCTACACCTTC. The full variable domain, rest sourced from reference TRBV30 and TRBJ1-2, is SQTIHQWPATLVQPVGSPLSLECTVEGTSNPNLYWYRQAAGRGLQLLFYSVGIGQISSEVPQNLSASRPQDRQFILSSKKLLLSDSGFYLCAWSVGGRASGYTFGSGTRLTVV.

About this clone: Relative to the germline gene, one junction end is altered; a read error may explain this. The J gene is TRBJ2-7, the V gene TRBV3-1 (or the pseudogene TRBV3-2); no clear D gene. The CDR3 is 13 amino acids. Germline values: CDR1 LGHDT, CDR2 YNNKEL (reference sequence). CDR3 in DNA: TGTGCCAGCAGCCAACAACTATCCTCCGAGCAGTACTTC. Translated: CASSQQLSSEQYF.

The chain recombines TRBV2 with TRBJ2-7, with TRBD2 as a possible D gene (6 bases). V lost 6 bases and J 4 bases, leaving 19 bases between the germline ends. Germline V lookup: CDR1 SNHLY, CDR2 FYNNEI. The CDR3 contains 15 residues. CDR3 nucleotides: TGTGCCAGCAGCAGCGGAGGGACCTCCGTATACGAGCAGTACTTC. Amino acids: CASSSGGTSVYEQYF.

This clone came up a few times. The rearrangement links TRBV25-1 to TRBJ2-2; perhaps TRBD2 as D (5 bases). Trimming removed 4 bases from V and 0 bases from J, with 9 bases in between. Germline V gene lookup returns CDR1 MGHDK and CDR2 SYGVNS. The CDR3 loop spans 15 amino acids. This CDR3 is CASSVTGTNTGELFF. The CDR3, as DNA: TGTGCCAGCAGTGTAACCGGGACGAACACCGGGGAGCTGTTTTTT. Drawing the rest from reference TRBV25-1 and TRBJ2-2, the complete variable domain is EADIYQTPRYLVIGTGKKITLECSQTMGHDKMYWYQQDPGMELHLIHYSYGVNSTEKGDLSSESTVSRIRTEHFPLTLESARPSHTSQYLCASSVTGTNTGELFFGEGSRLTVL.

The chain links TRBV7-3 to TRBJ1-1; 9 bases match TRBD1. Trimming at V came to 5 bases and at J to 3 bases, leaving 1 base not matched to a gene. Per the germline V gene, CDR1 is SGHTA and CDR2 is FQGTGA. The CDR3 totals 13 residues. CDR3 sequence reads: CASSRTGDTEAFF. The CDR3 DNA sequence: TGTGCCAGCAGCAGGACAGGGGACACTGAAGCTTTCTTT.

V is TRBV3-1 (or the pseudogene TRBV3-2) and J is TRBJ1-1, with a weak D call TRBD1 (5 bases). Germline V gives CDR1 LGHDT, CDR2 YNNKEL (reference sequence). The CDR3 is made up of 13 amino acids. Between the trimmed V and J ends, which lost 2 bases and 6 bases, there was a span of 10 bases. Here the CDR3 reads CASSQSGGAEAFF. CDR3 nucleotides: TGTGCCAGCAGCCAATCCGGGGGGGCTGAAGCTTTCTTT.

This clone was counted between two and nine times. The same CDR3 arises from other DNA sequences in this sample as well. The CDR3 reads CASSLDGTPGTEAFF. The DNA for the CDR3 is TGCGCCAGCAGCTTGGACGGTACCCCCGGCACTGAAGCTTTCTTT. The J gene is TRBJ1-1, the V gene TRBV5-1; D is unresolved. V was trimmed by 0 bases and J by 4 bases, leaving 13 bases between them. Germline V gene lookup returns CDR1 SGHRS and CDR2 YFSETQ. The CDR3 is 15 residues long. Combining the CDR3 with reference TRBV5-1 and TRBJ1-1 gives the whole variable domain KAGVTQTPRYLIKTRGQQVTLSCSPISGHRSVSWYQQTPGQGLQFLFEYFSETQRNKGNFPGRFSGRQFSNSRSEMNVSTLELGDSALYLCASSLDGTPGTEAFFGQGTRLTVV.

The DNA for the CDR3 is TGTGCCACCGGGACTTTCTCTGGAAACACCATATATTTT. This codes for CATGTFSGNTIYF. The rearrangement links TRBV19 to TRBJ1-3; D may be TRBD1 (5 bases). Germline CDR1 and CDR2: LNHDA and SQIVND (reference sequence). V was shortened by 10 bases and J by 0 bases, with 10 bases between the two germline ends. The CDR3 covers 13 residues.

The sample holds one count of this clone. V and J are TRBV7-2 and TRBJ1-3, with D hard to call. CDR1 and CDR2 from the germline V gene are SGHTA and FQGNSA. This CDR3 is 15 amino acids long. V lost 1 base, J lost 8 bases, and 15 bases lay in between. The CDR3 reads CASSLVGGGGDTIYF. CDR3 DNA: TGTGCCAGCAGCTTAGTTGGCGGTGGCGGGGACACCATATATTTT.

V gene TRBV6-5 combines with J gene TRBJ1-2; D gene unclear. Trimming removed 5 bases at V and 0 bases at J, with 7 bases between. This CDR3 is 13 amino acids long. Germline V lookup: CDR1 MNHEY, CDR2 SVGAGI. CDR3 sequence (DNA): TGTGCCAGCAGTATAAGAGCTAACTATGGCTACACCTTC. Translating it yields CASSIRANYGYTF.